Reported below is one T cell receptor (beta chain). Method: immunoSEQ multiplex PCR; TCRdb's copy keeps in-frame clones and lacks some. The sample consists of 130,000 or so clones, 90% of them appearing once. The data derive from a study of T cell responses to AZD1222 COVID-19 vaccine. The germline V and J ends were trimmed by 3 bases and 0 bases, with 10 bases remaining between them. Germline CDR1 reads SGHKS; CDR2 reads YYEKEE (reference sequence). This CDR3 region has 15 residues. The receptor was isolated from an adult in good health. The specimen was peripheral blood, collected on day 0 of AZD1222 vaccination. The rearrangement uses TRBV5-5 and TRBJ1-5; a possible D gene is TRBD1 (5 bases). As DNA, the CDR3 is TGTGCCAGCAGCTGGGACGGGCATAGCAATCAGCCCCAGCATTTT. It translates to CASSWDGHSNQPQHF.